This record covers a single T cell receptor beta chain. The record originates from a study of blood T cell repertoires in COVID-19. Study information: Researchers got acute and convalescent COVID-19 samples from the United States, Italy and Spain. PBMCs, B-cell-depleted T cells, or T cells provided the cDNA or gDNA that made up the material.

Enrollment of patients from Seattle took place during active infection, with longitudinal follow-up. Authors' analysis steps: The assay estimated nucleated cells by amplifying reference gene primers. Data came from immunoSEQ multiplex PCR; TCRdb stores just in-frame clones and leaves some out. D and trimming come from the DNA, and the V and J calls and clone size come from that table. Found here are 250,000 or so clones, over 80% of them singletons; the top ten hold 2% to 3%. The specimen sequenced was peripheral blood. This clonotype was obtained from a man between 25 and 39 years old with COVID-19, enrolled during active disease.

The CDR3 nucleotides read TGTGCCAGCAGCCCCGGTCCCCGCGAGCAGTACTTC. Its translation: CASSPGPREQYF. J is TRBJ2-7 and V is TRBV11-2; D is undetermined. This CDR3 is 12 amino acids long. Trimming cost V 5 bases and J 6 bases, with 11 bases left between them. Germline V gene sequence: CDR1 SGHAT, CDR2 FQNNGV. Using reference TRBV11-2 and TRBJ2-7 for the parts outside the CDR3, the full variable domain is EAGVAQSPRYKIIEKRQSVAFWCNPISGHATLYWYQQILGQGPKLLIQFQNNGVVDDSQLPKDRFSAERLKGVDSTLKIQPAKLEDSAVYLCASSPGPREQYFGPGTRLTVT.